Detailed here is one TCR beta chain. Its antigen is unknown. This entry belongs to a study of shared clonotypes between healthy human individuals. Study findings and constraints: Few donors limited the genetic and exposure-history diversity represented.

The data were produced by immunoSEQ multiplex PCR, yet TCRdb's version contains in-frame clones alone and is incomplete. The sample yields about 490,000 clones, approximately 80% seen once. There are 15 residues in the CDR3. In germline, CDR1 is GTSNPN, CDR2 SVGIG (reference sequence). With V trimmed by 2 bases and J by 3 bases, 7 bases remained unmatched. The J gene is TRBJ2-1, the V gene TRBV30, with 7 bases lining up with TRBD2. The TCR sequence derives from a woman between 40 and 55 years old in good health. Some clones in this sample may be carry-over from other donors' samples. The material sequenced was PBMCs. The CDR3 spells CAWSRSGLRYNEQFF. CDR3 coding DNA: TGTGCCTGGAGTCGGTCGGGACTACGCTACAATGAGCAGTTCTTC. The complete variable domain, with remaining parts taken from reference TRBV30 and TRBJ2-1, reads SQTIHQWPATLVQPVGSPLSLECTVEGTSNPNLYWYRQAAGRGLQLLFYSVGIGQISSEVPQNLSASRPQDRQFILSSKKLLLSDSGFYLCAWSRSGLRYNEQFFGPGTRLTVL.